These 17 T cell receptor beta chains share one sample of origin, sequenced in a study of metastatic and nonmetastatic thyroid tumors. Through MiXCR, TCRdb re-clonotyped the PCR reads. The sample contains around 23,000 clones, 20% to 30% of which appear only once. Patients were all untreated before their thyroid surgery. The material sequenced was blood. These receptors all come from a male donor with papillary thyroid cancer or a benign thyroid nodule (not recorded which). Some clones in this sample may be carry-over from other donors' samples.

The sample holds many counts of this clone. The CDR3 sequence: CAWSPRVTNEKLFF. CDR3 coding DNA: TGTGCCTGGAGTCCCAGGGTAACTAATGAAAAACTGTTTTTT. The chain links TRBV30 to TRBJ1-4; D perhaps matches TRBD1 (5 bases). The CDR3 loop spans 14 amino acids. The V gene lost 2 bases and the J gene lost 1 base, with 8 bases spanning the gap. Germline V CDR1 and CDR2: GTSNPN, SVGIG (reference sequence).

This chain connects TRBV20-1 to TRBJ1-6; 7 nucleotides align to TRBD1. The junction had 17 bases not matched to a gene; V was cut back by 0 bases and J by 9 bases. Germline CDR1 is DFQATT and CDR2 is SNEGSKA (reference sequence). The CDR3 consists of 18 residues. The CDR3 reads CSARDQGAIWAGGSPLHF. CDR3 in DNA: TGCAGTGCTAGAGATCAAGGCGCTATCTGGGCAGGGGGTTCACCCCTCCACTTT.

By share, this clone counts as medium-sized. The chain combines TRBV20-1 with TRBJ1-6; D perhaps matches TRBD1 (5 bases). CDR3 length equals 12 residues. Germline lookup yields CDR1 DFQATT and CDR2 SNEGSKA (reference sequence). With 5 bases removed from V and 7 bases from J, the gap between germline ends came to 9 bases. CDR3 region: CSARGRNSPLHF. In DNA form, the CDR3 reads TGCAGTGCTCGGGGACGAAATTCACCCCTCCACTTT.

This clone was detected many times. The gene calls are TRBV7-3 and TRBJ2-1; 10 bases are shared with TRBD2. CDR1 and CDR2 (germline): SGHTA, FQGTGA. The CDR3 sequence is 16 residues long. V lost 8 bases to trimming and J lost 7 bases; unmatched junction nucleotides: 14. The CDR3 here is CASGAGSSGRSNEQFF. The CDR3 DNA sequence: TGTGCCAGCGGCGCGGGAAGTAGCGGGAGGTCGAATGAGCAGTTCTTC.

A remark on this clone: The conserved closing phenylalanine or tryptophan is absent in this CDR3, likely reflecting a read error. The CDR3 loop reads CSASLATVNEQFC. In DNA form, the CDR3 reads TGCAGTGCTAGCCTAGCGACAGTCAATGAGCAGTTCTGC. J is TRBJ2-1 and V is TRBV20-1, with D perhaps matching TRBD2 (6 bases). V was clipped by 3 bases and J by 6 bases, with 12 bases between them. The length of the CDR3 is 13 residues. Looked up from germline, CDR1 is DFQATT and CDR2 is SNEGSKA (reference sequence).

This clone has ten or more counts. The CDR3 loop is CASSLRASYGYTF. CDR3 bases: TGTGCCAGCAGCTTGAGGGCTTCCTATGGCTACACCTTC. The chain joins TRBV5-5 to TRBJ1-2, with D unclear. Germline V lookup: CDR1 SGHKS, CDR2 YYEKEE (reference sequence). The CDR3 consists of 13 residues. The germline V and J ends were trimmed by 1 base and 4 bases, with 8 bases remaining between them.

This clone has ten or more counts. The chain couples TRBV20-1 to TRBJ1-1; D may be TRBD1 (5 bases). Germline V gene sequence: CDR1 DFQATT, CDR2 SNEGSKA (reference sequence). This CDR3 region has 11 residues. Trimming took 5 bases from V and 11 from J, leaving 15 bases between them. The CDR3 DNA reads as TGCAGTGCTTTCTCAGGGACCAAGGCTTTCTTT. This translates into CSAFSGTKAFF.

This clone was recorded at least ten times. The chain has TRBV28 and TRBJ1-5, with D tentatively TRBD1 (6 bases). The CDR3 length is 15 residues. V shed 6 bases and J shed 2 bases, with 14 bases lying between them. Germline V gene sequence: CDR1 MDHEN, CDR2 SYDVKM. Here the CDR3 DNA reads TGTGCCAGCAGAGTAGGGGGGACGGGCAATCAGCCCCAGCATTTT. As protein: CASRVGGTGNQPQHF.

The sample holds many counts of this clone. The chain joins TRBV12-3 or TRBV12-4 to TRBJ2-3; D is tentatively TRBD1 or TRBD2 (7 bases each). CDR3 length: 17 residues. With 5 bases removed from V and 8 bases from J, the gap between germline ends came to 26 bases. The CDR3 DNA reads as TGTGCCAGCAGTCCCCAGGGGGGGGCCTCTTCACAGGGTACGCAGTATTTT. It specifies CASSPQGGASSQGTQYF.

Relative to its sample, this clone is medium-sized. The gene calls are TRBV20-1 and TRBJ2-7; 7 bases align to TRBD2. This CDR3 spans 13 amino acids. Trimming cost V 5 bases and J 5 bases; bases outside gene matches: 9. The germline gives CDR1 DFQATT, CDR2 SNEGSKA (reference sequence). This CDR3 reads CSAPSGPTDEQYF. The CDR3 DNA follows: TGCAGTGCTCCTAGCGGCCCCACCGACGAGCAGTACTTC.

This chain links TRBV9 with TRBJ1-4; D may be TRBD1 (5 bases). The ends were cut back, 1 base at V and 1 base at J, with 8 bases in the middle. The CDR3 spans 15 residues. Germline values: CDR1 SGDLS, CDR2 YYNGEE. The CDR3 coding sequence is TGTGCCAGCAGCGTATTCGGGGGAACTAATGAAAAACTGTTTTTT. Residues: CASSVFGGTNEKLFF. Combining the CDR3 with reference TRBV9 and TRBJ1-4 gives the whole variable domain DSGVTQTPKHLITATGQRVTLRCSPRSGDLSVYWYQQSLDQGLQFLIQYYNGEERAKGNILERFSAQQFPDLHSELNLSSLELGDSALYFCASSVFGGTNEKLFFGSGTQLSVL.

The chain uses TRBV20-1 and TRBJ2-7, with 7 bases aligning to TRBD2. Germline loops: CDR1 DFQATT, CDR2 SNEGSKA (reference sequence). The V and J ends lost 8 bases and 2 bases, in that order; junction bases with no gene match: 6. The CDR3 spans 12 residues. The CDR3 DNA is TGCAGTACCGAAGGGAGGGCCTACGAGCAGTACTTC. Translation: CSTEGRAYEQYF.

This rearrangement joins TRBV28 to TRBJ2-5; D might be TRBD1 (8 bases). The CDR3 length is 14 residues. CDR1 is MDHEN, CDR2 SYDVKM, per germline. The V end lost 9 bases, the J end lost 6 bases, and 20 bases lay between the germline ends. For the CDR3, the DNA is TGTGCCAGGTGCTCCGGGGGGACAGGAAAGACCCAGTACTTC. This codes for CARCSGGTGKTQYF. Full variable domain (remainder filled in from reference TRBV28 and TRBJ2-5): DVKVTQSSRYLVKRTGEKVFLECVQDMDHENMFWYRQDPGLGLRLIYFSYDVKMKEKGDIPEGYSVSREKKERFSLILESASTNQTSMYLCARCSGGTGKTQYFGPGTRLLVL.

This clone is categorized as medium-sized. The chain links TRBV6-5 to TRBJ2-2, with D tentatively TRBD2 (5 bases). Germline V gene lookup returns CDR1 MNHEY and CDR2 SVGAGI. Trimming removed 2 bases from V and 6 bases from J, with 13 bases in between. The CDR3 consists of 15 residues. The CDR3: CASSYTLLVPGELFF. DNA of the CDR3: TGTGCCAGCAGTTACACCCTACTAGTTCCCGGGGAGCTGTTTTTT.

This clone was recorded a few times. The junction and the germline gene differ at one end; a read error may be behind it. The CDR3 sequence: CASSRDHGGKTGAFF. The CDR3 DNA sequence: TGTGCCAGCAGCCGGGACCACGGGGGGAAGACTGGAGCTTTCTTT. The chain is built from TRBV6-1 and TRBJ1-1; possibly TRBD1 for D (5 bases). The CDR3 spans 15 residues. The germline V gene encodes CDR1 MNHNS and CDR2 SASEGT.

This clone was recorded many times. The gene calls are TRBV28 and TRBJ2-1, with D unresolved. The CDR3 has 11 amino acids. Trimming pared 6 bases from V and 5 bases from J, leaving 5 bases between. Looked up from germline, CDR1 is MDHEN and CDR2 is SYDVKM. The CDR3 reads CASSRDNEQFF. The CDR3 region has the DNA TGTGCCAGCAGCAGAGACAATGAGCAGTTCTTC.

This chain uses TRBV4-2 with TRBJ1-1; TRBD1 aligns across 10 bases. Losses at the gene ends were 8 bases for V and 1 base for J; bases not matched to a gene: 4. There are 14 residues in the CDR3. Germline CDR1 is LGHNA and CDR2 is YNFKEQ. The CDR3 DNA follows: TGTGCCAGCGCTGGGACAGGGGCGAACACTGAAGCTTTCTTT. Amino acid sequence: CASAGTGANTEAFF.